The 31 T cell receptor beta chains reported below all come from one sample, sequenced in a study of cytomegalovirus exposure and HLA in healthy donors. 60 Vbeta and 13 Jbeta primers were used in PCR. Profiling relied on immunoSEQ multiplex PCR, and the TCRdb table lists in-frame clones only, not all of them. The sample holds about 190,000 clones; around 79% are singletons and the top ten take roughly 1.6%. The sample comprised PBMCs. The source of these receptors is a woman aged 18-29 years in good health and CMV-seronegative.

The chain joins TRBV11-3 to TRBJ2-7; D remains unclear. CDR1 is SGHNT, CDR2 YENEEA, per germline. V was pared by 3 bases and J by 3 bases, with 3 bases between. There are 11 residues in the CDR3. For the CDR3, the DNA is TGTGCCAGCAGCTTTCGCTACGAGCAGTACTTC. It is translated as CASSFRYEQYF.

A single count supports this clone. This sequence joins TRBV2 and TRBJ2-1; D possibly corresponds to TRBD1 (6 bases). V lost 7 bases and J 6 bases, leaving 10 bases between the germline ends. Germline CDR1 SNHLY, CDR2 FYNNEI. CDR3 length: 12 residues. The CDR3 region is CASNGQTNEQFF. CDR3 bases: TGTGCCAGCAACGGACAGACCAATGAGCAGTTCTTC.

The chain carries TRBV28 and TRBJ1-6; D is possibly TRBD1 (6 bases). V gave up 6 bases and J gave up 2 bases, with 26 bases separating them. CDR3 length equals 20 residues. From germline, CDR1 is MDHEN and CDR2 SYDVKM. In DNA form, the CDR3 reads TGTGCCAGCAGGAACTTCCTTATAGGACAGAAAAGAACCTATAATTCACCCCTCCACTTT. Its translation is CASRNFLIGQKRTYNSPLHF.

CDR3 region: CASSEAGGARELFF. The CDR3 region has the DNA TGTGCCAGCAGTGAAGCGGGGGGGGCGAGAGAGCTGTTTTTT. The chain is built from TRBV25-1 and TRBJ2-2, with 9 positions matching TRBD2. Germline V gene data show CDR1 as MGHDK and CDR2 as SYGVNS. The junction had 6 bases not matched to a gene; V was cut back by 2 bases and J by 11 bases. The CDR3 contains 14 residues.

This clone was observed a few times. The V and J genes are TRBV6-1 and TRBJ1-1, with a possible D match to TRBD1 (6 bases). CDR3 size: 13 residues. Germline values: CDR1 MNHNS, CDR2 SASEGT. V lost 5 bases and J lost 5, with 12 bases in between. CDR3 protein: CASSSDSHTEAFF. In DNA, the CDR3 is TGTGCCAGCAGTTCGGACAGCCATACTGAAGCTTTCTTT.

In DNA, the CDR3 is TGTGCCAGTAGTATAAAGGGACAGGGCGATTACAATCAGCCCCAGCATTTT. Translation: CASSIKGQGDYNQPQHF. This sequence joins TRBV19 and TRBJ1-5, with 9 bases fitting TRBD1. Germline CDR1 reads LNHDA; CDR2 reads SQIVND (reference sequence). V shed 2 bases, J shed 3 bases, and the junction held 8 bases outside the gene matches. This CDR3 is 17 amino acids long.

This clone was found a few times. This CDR3 reads CASSASRDTQKNIQYF. The CDR3 nucleotides are TGTGCCAGCAGTGCATCCCGGGACACACAGAAAAACATTCAGTACTTC. J is TRBJ2-4 and V is TRBV6-1; possible D gene TRBD1, 6 bases. Looked up from germline, CDR1 is MNHNS and CDR2 is SASEGT. With 4 bases removed from V and 4 bases from J, the gap between germline ends came to 17 bases. The CDR3 has 16 residues.

The V call is TRBV11-2, the J call TRBJ1-2, with unresolved D. CDR3 length: 12 amino acids. Germline V lookup: CDR1 SGHAT, CDR2 FQNNGV. V was cut by 3 bases and J by 4 bases, with 6 bases left in between. As DNA, the CDR3 is TGTGCCAGCAGCTTGGACTTCTATGGCTACACCTTC. Its protein product is CASSLDFYGYTF.

V is TRBV19 and J is TRBJ1-6; 7 nucleotides agree with TRBD1. The CDR3 is made up of 14 amino acids. Germline assignment: CDR1 LNHDA and CDR2 SQIVND (reference sequence). V shed 1 base, J shed 8 bases, and the junction held 2 bases outside the gene matches. The CDR3 here is CASSIGGGDSPLHF. For the CDR3, the DNA is TGTGCCAGTAGTATAGGAGGGGGCGATTCACCCCTCCACTTT.

The V call is TRBV5-1, the J call TRBJ1-2, with 7 bases identical to TRBD1. The V segment lost 0 bases and the J segment 8 bases; nucleotides outside the gene matches: 7. The germline gives CDR1 SGHRS, CDR2 YFSETQ. This CDR3 is 14 amino acids long. The CDR3 coding sequence is TGCGCCAGCAGCTTGGGACAGGGAGTAGGCGGCTACACCTTC. Translated, it gives CASSLGQGVGGYTF.

This clone has a single count. Distinct nucleotide sequences in the sample also encode this CDR3. The chain joins TRBV25-1 to TRBJ1-1; 9 nucleotides agree with TRBD1. J lost 5 bases, V lost 3 bases, and 7 bases had no gene match. The germline CDR1 and CDR2 sequences are MGHDK and SYGVNS. The CDR3 runs to 15 residues. CDR3: CASSDSRTGDTEAFF. CDR3 coding DNA: TGTGCCAGCAGTGACTCTAGGACAGGGGATACTGAAGCTTTCTTT.

The genes are TRBV5-4 and TRBJ2-2, with 14 nucleotides matching TRBD2. Per the germline V gene, CDR1 is SGHNT and CDR2 is YYREEE (reference sequence). Trimming cost V 0 bases and J 4 bases; bases outside gene matches: 8. This CDR3 region has 19 residues. CDR3 amino acids: CASSLETSGRAGGTGELFF. DNA for the CDR3: TGTGCCAGCAGCTTGGAGACTAGCGGGAGGGCCGGGGGCACCGGGGAGCTGTTTTTT.

In this sample, this clone turned up a few times. This chain links TRBV9 with TRBJ2-5; D call uncertain. Trimming took 0 bases from V and 5 from J, leaving 11 bases between them. Germline V gene sequence: CDR1 SGDLS, CDR2 YYNGEE. The CDR3 totals 14 residues. DNA of the CDR3: TGTGCCAGCAGCGTAGATAGCATCCCGGAGACCCAGTACTTC. It is translated as CASSVDSIPETQYF. The full variable domain, its missing parts supplied by reference TRBV9 and TRBJ2-5, is DSGVTQTPKHLITATGQRVTLRCSPRSGDLSVYWYQQSLDQGLQFLIQYYNGEERAKGNILERFSAQQFPDLHSELNLSSLELGDSALYFCASSVDSIPETQYFGPGTRLLVL.

This chain connects TRBV6-4 to TRBJ2-5, with a possible D match to TRBD1 (6 bases). With 8 bases removed from V and 2 bases from J, the gap between germline ends came to 21 bases. CDR1 and CDR2 from the germline V gene are MRHNA and SNTAGT. The CDR3 spans 16 residues. Here the CDR3 reads CASGRGPTGKQETQYF. Written as DNA, the CDR3 is TGTGCCAGCGGGAGAGGGCCGACAGGTAAGCAAGAGACCCAGTACTTC.

V gene TRBV30 combines with J gene TRBJ2-7, with 13 bases fitting TRBD2. Germline V lookup: CDR1 GTSNPN, CDR2 SVGIG (reference sequence). This CDR3 region has 15 residues. V lost 5 bases and J lost 4; bases outside the gene matches: 8. CDR3 in DNA: TGTGCCTGGCGAAAAGGGACTAGCGGGATTTACGAGCAGTACTTC. Translating gives CAWRKGTSGIYEQYF.

The chain recombines TRBV6-7 with TRBJ2-1, with 14 bases fitting TRBD2. TRBV6-7 is reported as an ORF; its role is uncertain. Trimming at V came to 2 bases and at J to 4 bases, leaving 19 bases not matched to a gene. CDR3 length: 22 residues. As DNA, the CDR3 is TGTGCCAGCAGTTACCGGGGGGACGGGACTAGCGGGAGTTTTTTTACATACAATGAGCAGTTCTTC. Translating it yields CASSYRGDGTSGSFFTYNEQFF.

The V gene is TRBV7-2, the J gene TRBJ2-5; weak D call: TRBD2 (5 bases). Germline loops: CDR1 SGHTA, CDR2 FQGNSA. V was pared by 2 bases and J by 6 bases, with 13 bases between. The CDR3 length is 14 residues. CDR3 sequence: CASSLSGDVKTQYF. The CDR3, as DNA: TGTGCCAGCAGCTTATCCGGGGATGTGAAGACCCAGTACTTC.

This chain links TRBV27 with TRBJ1-5, with D hard to call. The V gene lost 5 bases and the J gene lost 5 bases, with 13 bases spanning the gap. The V gene's germline CDR1 is MNHEY and CDR2 SMNVEV (reference sequence). The CDR3 is 14 amino acids. CDR3 sequence (DNA): TGTGCCAGCAGTCCTAGGTTTTCGGATCAGCCCCAGCATTTT. Its protein product is CASSPRFSDQPQHF.

The chain employs TRBV7-8 and TRBJ1-6, with a weak D call TRBD1 (5 bases). Deletions cut 7 bases from V and 6 bases from J, with 19 bases between. The CDR3 contains 16 residues. CDR1 is SGHVS and CDR2 is FQNEAQ in the germline V gene. The CDR3: CASNQAGRPVNSPLHF. DNA of the CDR3: TGTGCCAGCAACCAAGCGGGACGTCCTGTTAATTCACCCCTCCACTTT.

The chain joins TRBV10-3 to TRBJ1-1, with TRBD1 matching 8 bases. Looked up from germline, CDR1 is ENHRY and CDR2 is SYGVKD. The length of the CDR3 is 15 residues. V trimming: 3 bases; J trimming: 1 base; junction bases outside the gene matches: 4. The CDR3 reads CAISDSDRGNTEAFF. In DNA, the CDR3 is TGTGCCATCAGTGACAGCGACAGGGGGAACACTGAAGCTTTCTTT.

V usage is TRBV28 and J usage is TRBJ2-7, with 8 bases fitting TRBD2. CDR1 MDHEN and CDR2 SYDVKM come from the germline V gene. J gave up 4 bases and V 1 base, and 6 bases lay outside the gene matches. The CDR3 has 15 residues. CDR3 amino acids: CASSLSGTRSYEQYF. In DNA, the CDR3 is TGTGCCAGCAGTTTATCCGGGACTAGGTCTTACGAGCAGTACTTC. Full variable domain (rest looked up from reference TRBV28 and TRBJ2-7): DVKVTQSSRYLVKRTGEKVFLECVQDMDHENMFWYRQDPGLGLRLIYFSYDVKMKEKGDIPEGYSVSREKKERFSLILESASTNQTSMYLCASSLSGTRSYEQYFGPGTRLTVT.

Only a few counts were recorded for this clone. The chain carries TRBV6-5 and TRBJ1-2, with D perhaps TRBD1 (6 bases). The CDR3 has 16 residues. Germline CDR1 and CDR2: MNHEY and SVGAGI. Trimming stripped 0 bases from V and 1 base from J, with 12 bases between. CDR3 residues: CASSYSARGINYGYTF. In nucleotides, the CDR3 is TGTGCCAGCAGTTACTCGGCCAGGGGTATTAACTATGGCTACACCTTC.

The CDR3 loop reads CASSVRDWSYNEQFF. CDR3 coding DNA: TGCGCCAGCAGCGTGCGGGACTGGTCCTACAATGAGCAGTTCTTC. This chain connects TRBV5-1 to TRBJ2-1; D may be TRBD2 (6 bases). CDR3 size: 15 residues. CDR1 and CDR2 (germline): SGHRS, YFSETQ. Trimming left V 4 bases short and J 1 base short, with 12 bases between.

V is TRBV18 and J is TRBJ1-5; TRBD1 matches at 8 bases. The CDR3 has 15 amino acids. From germline, CDR1 is KGHSH and CDR2 LQKENI. The V segment lost 6 bases and the J segment 6 bases; nucleotides outside the gene matches: 10. CDR3 amino acids: CASSLLGQGGQPQHF. The CDR3 DNA reads as TGTGCCAGCTCCTTACTCGGACAGGGAGGTCAGCCCCAGCATTTT.

A few counts support this clone. The chain employs TRBV6-5 and TRBJ1-5; possible D gene TRBD1, 6 bases. The CDR3 extends over 12 amino acids. Trimming removed 4 bases from V and 7 bases from J, with 8 bases in between. Germline CDR1 MNHEY, CDR2 SVGAGI. The CDR3 region has the DNA TGTGCCAGCAGTTCAGGGGAACAGCCCCAGCATTTT. Translating it yields CASSSGEQPQHF.

J is TRBJ1-4 and V is TRBV29-1; a possible D gene is TRBD1 (6 bases). Germline assignment: CDR1 SQVTM and CDR2 ANQGSEA. The V end was cut by 2 bases, the J end by 5 bases, with 18 bases between. The CDR3 is 16 residues long. CDR3 sequence reads: CSVELTGRDPNEKLFF. The CDR3 DNA sequence: TGCAGCGTTGAACTGACAGGAAGGGACCCGAATGAAAAACTGTTTTTT.

The chain is built from TRBV5-6 and TRBJ2-7, with 7 bases lining up with TRBD1. Germline V gene sequence: CDR1 SGHDT, CDR2 YYEEEE. Trimming cost V 2 bases and J 4 bases; bases outside gene matches: 6. The CDR3 covers 14 residues. CDR3 protein: CASSFPGQLYEQYF. The CDR3 DNA is TGTGCCAGCAGCTTCCCGGGACAGCTTTACGAGCAGTACTTC.

J is TRBJ2-2 and V is TRBV11-2; tentatively, D is TRBD1 (5 bases). The V gene lost 1 base and the J gene lost 1 base, with 10 bases spanning the gap. Looked up from germline, CDR1 is SGHAT and CDR2 is FQNNGV. This CDR3 is 16 amino acids long. The CDR3: CASSLGLDRNTGELFF. The CDR3 coding sequence is TGTGCCAGCAGCTTAGGGCTAGACAGGAACACCGGGGAGCTGTTTTTT.

The chain couples TRBV9 to TRBJ1-4; possibly TRBD1 for D (6 bases). The germline gives CDR1 SGDLS, CDR2 YYNGEE. V lost 4 bases and J lost 3, with 13 bases in between. This CDR3 has 15 amino acids. CDR3 region: CASSLSGGSNEKLFF. Here the CDR3 DNA reads TGTGCCAGCAGCCTCTCGGGGGGCTCTAATGAAAAACTGTTTTTT.

The CDR3 nucleotides read TGCGCCAGCACCCAGGGGGCAGGGGGCTCCTACGAGCAGTACTTC. It codes for CASTQGAGGSYEQYF. The chain couples TRBV4-1 to TRBJ2-7, with 8 positions matching TRBD1. CDR1 MGHRA and CDR2 YSYEKL come from the germline V gene. With 7 bases clipped from V and 0 bases from J, the junction kept 8 bases outside the gene matches. This CDR3 has 15 amino acids.

The chain carries TRBV10-3 and TRBJ1-5, with 10 bases fitting TRBD1. The V gene's germline CDR1 is ENHRY and CDR2 SYGVKD. The CDR3 runs to 17 residues. After removal of 10 bases from V and 2 bases from J, the junction contained 14 bases not matched to a gene. CDR3 sequence (DNA): TGTGCCACCTCCGGGACAGGGGTGGTAGTGGGCAATCAGCCCCAGCATTTT. This gives the protein CATSGTGVVVGNQPQHF.